What follows are 12 T cell receptor beta chains derived from one specimen sequenced in a study of T cell changes during pregnancy in multiple sclerosis. Data came from immunoSEQ multiplex PCR; TCRdb stores just in-frame clones and leaves some out. The table includes roughly 40,000 clones, roughly nine tenths detected once. Source: CD4+ T cells from peripheral blood mononuclear cells, taken before pregnancy. The receptors here all came from a female donor with multiple sclerosis, enrolled in a pregnancy study.

The V gene is TRBV19, the J gene TRBJ2-1; the D gene is possibly TRBD2 (7 bases). Trimming left V 5 bases short and J 5 bases short, with 16 bases between. Germline CDR1 reads LNHDA; CDR2 reads SQIVND (reference sequence). The CDR3 runs to 15 residues. The chain's CDR3 is CASSAIRGANNEQFF. CDR3 coding DNA: TGTGCCAGTAGTGCCATTCGGGGGGCCAACAATGAGCAGTTCTTC.

This rearrangement joins TRBV6-6 to TRBJ1-2; the match to TRBD1 covers 7 bases. Looked up from germline, CDR1 is MNHNY and CDR2 is SVGAGI (reference sequence). J was trimmed by 4 bases and V by 4 bases; bases with no gene match: 3. CDR3 length: 13 residues. The CDR3 here is CASSSGTVYGYTF. Here the CDR3 DNA reads TGTGCCAGCAGTTCTGGGACAGTCTATGGCTACACCTTC.

This chain uses TRBV6-5 with TRBJ1-1; D not certain. CDR3 length: 15 residues. CDR1 and CDR2 from the germline V gene are MNHEY and SVGAGI. Trimming stripped 0 bases from V and 1 base from J, with 9 bases between. CDR3 nucleotides: TGTGCCAGCAGTTACTCGTTCCAGCGGAACACTGAAGCTTTCTTT. This codes for CASSYSFQRNTEAFF.

This sequence joins TRBV5-6 and TRBJ2-3, with D possibly matching TRBD1 (6 bases). Trimming stripped 3 bases from V and 14 bases from J, with 25 bases between. The CDR3 consists of 15 residues. Germline CDR1 is SGHDT and CDR2 is YYEEEE. In DNA form, the CDR3 reads TGTGCCAGCAGCTACCTGACAGGCCCCACATTCCGGGGGTATTTT. Amino acids: CASSYLTGPTFRGYF. Combining the CDR3 with reference TRBV5-6 and TRBJ2-3 gives the whole variable domain DAGVTQSPTHLIKTRGQQVTLRCSPKSGHDTVSWYQQALGQGPQFIFQYYEEEERQRGNFPDRFSGHQFPNYSSELNVNALLLGDSALYLCASSYLTGPTFRGYFGPGTRLTVL.

This chain links TRBV20-1 with TRBJ2-5; no firm D call. Trimming left V 8 bases short and J 4 bases short, with 5 bases between. The CDR3 contains 9 residues. Germline CDR1 and CDR2: DFQATT and SNEGSKA (reference sequence). The DNA of the CDR3 is TGCAGTCCAGGAGAGACCCAGTACTTC. Its protein product is CSPGETQYF.

The gene calls are TRBV7-2 and TRBJ2-7; D uncertain. V gave up 3 bases and J gave up 5 bases, with 8 bases separating them. CDR1 and CDR2 from the germline V gene are SGHTA and FQGNSA. The CDR3 spans 12 residues. CDR3 coding DNA: TGTGCCAGCAGCTTTTTCCGCGACGAGCAGTACTTC. This gives the protein CASSFFRDEQYF.

The J gene is TRBJ1-6, the V gene TRBV2; weak D call: TRBD1 (6 bases). Between the trimmed V and J ends, which lost 8 bases and 3 bases, there was a span of 8 bases. Germline CDR1 SNHLY, CDR2 FYNNEI. The CDR3 spans 13 residues. Here the CDR3 DNA reads TGTGCCAGCCACAGGGACTATAATTCACCCCTCCACTTT. It is translated as CASHRDYNSPLHF.

On this clone: Different DNA sequences within this sample yield the same CDR3. The chain recombines TRBV7-2 with TRBJ2-5; possibly TRBD2 for D (7 bases). There are 17 residues in the CDR3. V lost 1 base, J lost 1 base, and 16 bases lay in between. From germline, CDR1 is SGHTA and CDR2 FQGNSA. Here the CDR3 reads CASSLGPGGGGQETQYF. The CDR3 coding sequence is TGTGCCAGCAGCTTAGGGCCCGGGGGAGGGGGCCAAGAGACCCAGTACTTC.

This CDR3 is CASSYGGTGGEKLFF. The CDR3 bases are TGTGCCAGCAGTTACGGTGGGACAGGAGGTGAAAAACTGTTTTTT. The V gene is TRBV6-5, the J gene TRBJ1-4; 8 bases align to TRBD1. V lost 2 bases to trimming and J lost 7 bases; unmatched junction nucleotides: 6. Germline CDR1 reads MNHEY; CDR2 reads SVGAGI. This CDR3 comprises 15 residues.

The chain couples TRBV7-3 to TRBJ1-2; 11 bases align to TRBD1. The CDR3 runs to 15 residues. Germline assignment: CDR1 SGHTA and CDR2 FQGTGA. V gave up 1 base and J gave up 6 bases; unmatched junction bases: 4. This CDR3 reads CASSLNGQGANGYTF. The CDR3 DNA is TGTGCCAGCAGCTTAAACGGACAGGGGGCGAATGGCTACACCTTC.

This chain joins TRBV9 and TRBJ2-7, with 9 bases matching TRBD1. This CDR3 region has 16 residues. V was pared by 2 bases and J by 2 bases, with 8 bases of the junction left unmatched. Per the germline V gene, CDR1 is SGDLS and CDR2 is YYNGEE. CDR3 coding DNA: TGTGCCAGCAGCGTCACCCCGGGACAGGGTCCCTACGAGCAGTACTTC. Protein product: CASSVTPGQGPYEQYF.

The CDR3 sequence: CASSQRGGRTGELFF. The CDR3 DNA follows: TGTGCCAGCAGCCAGCGGGGGGGCCGAACCGGGGAGCTGTTTTTT. The chain joins TRBV7-3 to TRBJ2-2; TRBD2 agrees at 10 bases. CDR1 is SGHTA, CDR2 FQGTGA, per germline. Trimming cost V 5 bases and J 5 bases; bases outside gene matches: 5. The CDR3 has 15 amino acids.